Here is one T cell receptor (beta chain) with its context. Its target antigen remains unknown. No much larger clonotype is one base removed from it; base qualities were not supplied. The time point label corresponds to: individuals recovered from natural SARS-CoV-2 infection. TCRbeta CDR3 regions were sequenced with the immunoSEQ Assay. After extraction, genomic DNA underwent amplification by bias-controlled multiplex PCR, followed by high-throughput sequencing. The study's processing was this. To quantify the absolute abundance of each unique TCRbeta CDR3 region, sequences were collapsed and filtered. Usable DNA was measured by amplifying reference genes present in all nucleated cells, and TCRbeta template counts were normalized to that usable DNA to estimate T cell fraction. Repertoire TCRs were annotated as SARS-CoV-2-specific when V gene, CDR3 amino acid sequence and J gene were exactly matched to a known reactive TCR set. The reference SARS-CoV-2 TCR set was derived from MIRA and filtered for enrichment in COVID-19-positive ImmuneCODE repertoires, a step that removed public or cross-reactive TCRs. Using the MIRA antigens, annotated TCRs were further analysed by specific ORF or by position within an ORF. Breadth was defined as annotated unique rearrangements over total unique productive rearrangements; depth was the summed frequency of those rearrangements. Group comparisons of TCR breadth used two-sided Wilcoxon rank-sum tests. Entries here come from immuneACCESS through TCRdb and include only in-frame sequences with V and J called. Some clones fail to appear in such tables; in the studies checked, an unresolved V gene covers under half of the shortfall, and the cause of the remainder is unknown. That table gives V, J and clone size, and the DNA gave D and trimming. This sample gives approximately 340,000 clones in total; 92% of them show up just once. Of the sample, around 4.2% falls within the top ten clones.

These data are taken from a study of Ad26.COV2.S vaccination and SARS-CoV-2 variants (dated by TCRdb to the early 2020s). Notes on the research overall: TCRbeta repertoire sequencing was used to assess the specificity and breadth of SARS-CoV-2-reactive T cell receptors after Ad26.COV2.S vaccination. The TCR-sequenced set comprised around 30 samples: around 20 Ad26.COV2.S vaccine recipients, 5 placebo recipients and 8 SARS-CoV-2 convalescent individuals.

What the study reported, not specific to this receptor: Vaccine and placebo recipients had comparable non-spike TCR breadth, which fits with the vaccine containing only spike. Ad26.COV2.S recipients had higher spike-specific TCR breadth than placebo recipients (P = 0.0014). After vaccination, spike-specific CD8+ and CD4+ T cell responses were reported to show substantial breadth. The authors noted that the TCR breadth and depth analyses may have underestimated total T cell responses.

The TCR originated in a human donor who had recovered from COVID-19. The sequenced sample was peripheral blood, obtained after recovery from COVID-19.

In nucleotide form, the sequence is TGTGCCAGCAGCCAAGGACGGTGGGTGAGTGCTGAAGCTTTCTTT. It codes for CASSQGRWVSAEAFF. The rearranged segments are TRBV14 and TRBJ1-1; the D gene cannot be named for sure. The CDR3, from cysteine to phenylalanine, totals 15 residues. Only the CDR3 DNA stays, 45 bases, in frame from base 1. V sheds 1 base and J sheds 6 bases, leaving 15 bases between their ends. For CDR1 and CDR2, the germline V gene lists SGHDN and FVKESK.